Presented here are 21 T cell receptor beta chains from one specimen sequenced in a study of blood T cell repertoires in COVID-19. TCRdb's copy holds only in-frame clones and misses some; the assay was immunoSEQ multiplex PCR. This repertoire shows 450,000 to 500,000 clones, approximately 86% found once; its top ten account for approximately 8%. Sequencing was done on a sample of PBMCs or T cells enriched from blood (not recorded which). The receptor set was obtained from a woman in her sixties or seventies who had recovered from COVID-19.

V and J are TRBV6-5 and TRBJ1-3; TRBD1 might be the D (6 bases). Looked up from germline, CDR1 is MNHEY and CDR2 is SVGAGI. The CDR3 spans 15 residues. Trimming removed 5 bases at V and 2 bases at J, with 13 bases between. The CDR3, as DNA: TGTGCCAGCAGTCGGGACATTGGCCCTGGAAACACCATATATTTT. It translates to CASSRDIGPGNTIYF.

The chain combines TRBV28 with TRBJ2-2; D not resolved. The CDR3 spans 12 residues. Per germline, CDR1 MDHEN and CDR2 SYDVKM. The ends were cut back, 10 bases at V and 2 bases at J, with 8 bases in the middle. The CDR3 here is CAIRANTGELFF. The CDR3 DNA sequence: TGTGCCATTCGAGCAAACACCGGGGAGCTGTTTTTT.

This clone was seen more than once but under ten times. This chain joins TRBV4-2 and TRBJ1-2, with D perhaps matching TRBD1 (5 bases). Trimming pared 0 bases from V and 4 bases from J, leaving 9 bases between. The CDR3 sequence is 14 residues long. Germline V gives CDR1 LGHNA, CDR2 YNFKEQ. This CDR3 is CASSQETARYGYTF. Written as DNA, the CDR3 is TGTGCCAGCAGCCAAGAGACAGCTCGCTATGGCTACACCTTC.

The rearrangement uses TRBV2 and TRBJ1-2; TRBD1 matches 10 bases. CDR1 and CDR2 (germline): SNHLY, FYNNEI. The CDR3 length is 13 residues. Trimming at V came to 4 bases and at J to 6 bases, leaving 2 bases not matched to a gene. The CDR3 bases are TGTGCCAGCAGTGGGGGACAGGGGCATGGCTACACCTTC. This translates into CASSGGQGHGYTF.

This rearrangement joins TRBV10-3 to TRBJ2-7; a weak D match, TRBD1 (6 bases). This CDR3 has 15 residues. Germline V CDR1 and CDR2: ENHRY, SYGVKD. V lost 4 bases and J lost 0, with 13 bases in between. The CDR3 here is CAISAKDRFSYEQYF. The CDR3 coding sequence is TGTGCCATCAGTGCGAAAGACAGGTTCTCCTACGAGCAGTACTTC.

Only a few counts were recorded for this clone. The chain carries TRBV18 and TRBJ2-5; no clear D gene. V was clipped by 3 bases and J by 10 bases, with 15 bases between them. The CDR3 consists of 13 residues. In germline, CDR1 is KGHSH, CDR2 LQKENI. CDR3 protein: CASSPPSGEVQYF. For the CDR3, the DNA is TGTGCCAGCTCACCCCCTTCGGGTGAAGTCCAGTACTTC.

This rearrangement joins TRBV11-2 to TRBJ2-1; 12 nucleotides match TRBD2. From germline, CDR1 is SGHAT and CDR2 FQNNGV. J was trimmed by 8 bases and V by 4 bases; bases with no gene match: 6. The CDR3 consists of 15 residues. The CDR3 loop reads CASSYTSGGYYEQFF. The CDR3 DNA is TGTGCCAGCAGCTACACTAGCGGGGGGTATTATGAGCAGTTCTTC.

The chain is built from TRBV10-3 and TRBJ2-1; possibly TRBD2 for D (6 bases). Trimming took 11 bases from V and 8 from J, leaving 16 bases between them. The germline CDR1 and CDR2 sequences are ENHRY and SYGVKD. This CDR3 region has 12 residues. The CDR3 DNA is TGTGCCGTACTCTTAGCGGCGGATGAGCAGTTCTTC. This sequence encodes CAVLLAADEQFF.

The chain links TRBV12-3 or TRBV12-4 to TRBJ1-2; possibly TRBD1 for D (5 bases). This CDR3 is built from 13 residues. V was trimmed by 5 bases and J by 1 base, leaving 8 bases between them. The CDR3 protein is CASSLDSNYGYTF. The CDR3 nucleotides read TGTGCCAGCAGTCTAGACAGTAACTATGGCTACACCTTC.

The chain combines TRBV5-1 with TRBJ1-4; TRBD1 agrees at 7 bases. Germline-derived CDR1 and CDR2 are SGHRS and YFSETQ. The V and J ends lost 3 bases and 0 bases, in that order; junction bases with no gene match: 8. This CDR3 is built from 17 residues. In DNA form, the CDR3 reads TGCGCCAGCAGCTCATCTACCGGGACAGCAACTAATGAAAAACTGTTTTTT. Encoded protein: CASSSSTGTATNEKLFF.

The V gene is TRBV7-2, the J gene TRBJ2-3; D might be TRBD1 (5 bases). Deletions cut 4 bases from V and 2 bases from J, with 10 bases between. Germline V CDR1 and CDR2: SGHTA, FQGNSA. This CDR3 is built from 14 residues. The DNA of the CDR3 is TGTGCCAGCAGCTACGCGACAGACACAGATACGCAGTATTTT. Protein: CASSYATDTDTQYF.

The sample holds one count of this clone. CDR3 in amino acids: CASSLGQASYNEQFF. DNA for the CDR3: TGTGCCAGCAGCTTGGGGCAGGCAAGTTACAATGAGCAGTTCTTC. The V and J genes are TRBV5-4 and TRBJ2-1, with no clear D. With 0 bases removed from V and 4 bases from J, the gap between germline ends came to 11 bases. The CDR3 is made up of 15 amino acids. Germline values: CDR1 SGHNT, CDR2 YYREEE (reference sequence).

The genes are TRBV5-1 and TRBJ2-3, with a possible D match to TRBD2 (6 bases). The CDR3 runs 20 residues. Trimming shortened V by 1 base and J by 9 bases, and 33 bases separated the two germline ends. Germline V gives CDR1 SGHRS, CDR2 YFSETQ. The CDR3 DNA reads TGCGCCAGCAGCTTGATTTCTGGTGGGGGGACGATTCGGTTGGGAGTGACGCAGTATTTT. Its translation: CASSLISGGGTIRLGVTQYF.

The CDR3 region is CATSRGLAGESDTQYF. The CDR3 nucleotides read TGTGCCACCAGCAGAGGACTAGCGGGGGAATCAGATACGCAGTATTTT. The chain has TRBV15 and TRBJ2-3, with 12 nucleotides matching TRBD2. This CDR3 is built from 16 residues. CDR1 and CDR2 from the germline V gene are LNHNV and YYDKDF (reference sequence). V lost 1 base and J lost 4; bases outside the gene matches: 3.

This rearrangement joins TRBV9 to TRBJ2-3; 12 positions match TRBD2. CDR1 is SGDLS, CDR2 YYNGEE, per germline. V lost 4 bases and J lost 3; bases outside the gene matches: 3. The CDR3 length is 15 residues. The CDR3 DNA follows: TGTGCCAGCAGCTACGGGACTAGCGGGACAGATACGCAGTATTTT. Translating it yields CASSYGTSGTDTQYF.

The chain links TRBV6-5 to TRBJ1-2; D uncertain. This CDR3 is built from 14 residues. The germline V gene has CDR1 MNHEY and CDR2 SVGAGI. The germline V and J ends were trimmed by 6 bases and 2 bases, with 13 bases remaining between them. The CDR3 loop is CASSPPQLNYGYTF. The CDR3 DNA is TGTGCCAGCAGCCCCCCACAGCTGAACTATGGCTACACCTTC.

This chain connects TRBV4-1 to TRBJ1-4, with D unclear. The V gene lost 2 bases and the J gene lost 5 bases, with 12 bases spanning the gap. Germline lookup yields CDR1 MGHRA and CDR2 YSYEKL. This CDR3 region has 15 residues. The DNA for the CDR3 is TGCGCCAGCAGCCAAAGTCCCGGAGACAATGAAAAACTGTTTTTT. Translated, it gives CASSQSPGDNEKLFF.

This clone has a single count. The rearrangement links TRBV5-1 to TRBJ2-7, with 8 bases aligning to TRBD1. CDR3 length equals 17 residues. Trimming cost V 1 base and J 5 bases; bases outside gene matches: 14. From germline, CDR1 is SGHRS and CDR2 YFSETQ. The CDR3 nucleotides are TGCGCCAGCAGCTTGTCCGGCGTGGCAGGGGGCTTGAACGAGCAGTACGTC. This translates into CASSLSGVAGGLNEQYV.

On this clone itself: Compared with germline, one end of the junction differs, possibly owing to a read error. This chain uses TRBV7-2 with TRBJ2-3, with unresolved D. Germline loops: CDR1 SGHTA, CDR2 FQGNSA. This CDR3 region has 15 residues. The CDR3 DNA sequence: TGTGCCAGCAGTTCCTGGGCCTTGGGCACCGATACGCAGTATTTT. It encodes CASSSWALGTDTQYF. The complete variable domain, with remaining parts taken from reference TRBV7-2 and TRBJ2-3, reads GAGVSQSPSNKVTEKGKDVELRCDPISGHTALYWYRQSLGQGLEFLIYFQGNSAPDKSGLPSDRFSAERTGGSVSTLTIQRTQQEDSAVYLCASSSWALGTDTQYFGPGTRLTVL.

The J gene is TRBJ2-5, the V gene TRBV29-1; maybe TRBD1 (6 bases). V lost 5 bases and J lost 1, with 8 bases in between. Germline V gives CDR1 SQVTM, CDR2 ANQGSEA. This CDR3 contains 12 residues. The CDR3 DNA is TGCAGCGTTCGACAGGCCCAAGAGACCCAGTACTTC. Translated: CSVRQAQETQYF.

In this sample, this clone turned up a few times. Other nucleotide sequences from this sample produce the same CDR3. As DNA, the CDR3 is TGCGCCAGCAGCGGGGGACAGGGGAATGAAAAACTGTTTTTT. Translation: CASSGGQGNEKLFF. The rearrangement joins TRBV5-1 to TRBJ1-4; 10 nucleotides agree with TRBD1. V trimming: 4 bases; J trimming: 5 bases; junction bases outside the gene matches: 2. The CDR3 consists of 14 residues. Looked up from germline, CDR1 is SGHRS and CDR2 is YFSETQ.